The 18 T cell receptor beta chains listed next were all sequenced from one sample in a study of blood T cell repertoires in COVID-19. Method: immunoSEQ multiplex PCR; TCRdb's copy keeps in-frame clones and lacks some. This table has more than 150,000 clones, nearly 90% appearing once. The sample taken for sequencing was peripheral blood. The receptors were gathered from a man aged 50 or older with acute or convalescent COVID-19.

The CDR3: CASSRTGTRSPYEQYF. In nucleotides, the CDR3 is TGTGCCAGCAGCCGTACCGGGACTAGGTCCCCATACGAGCAGTACTTC. The chain is built from TRBV7-9 and TRBJ2-7, with 8 nucleotides matching TRBD2. Germline V gene data show CDR1 as SEHNR and CDR2 as FQNEAQ (reference sequence). With 5 bases clipped from V and 4 bases from J, the junction kept 13 bases outside the gene matches. CDR3 length equals 16 residues.

This chain joins TRBV4-2 and TRBJ2-2, with D perhaps matching TRBD1 (5 bases). V was clipped by 0 bases and J by 4 bases, with 15 bases between them. Per the germline V gene, CDR1 is LGHNA and CDR2 is YNFKEQ. This CDR3 is 17 amino acids long. CDR3 amino acids: CASSQDPGRVATGELFF. CDR3 sequence (DNA): TGTGCCAGCAGCCAAGATCCGGGCAGGGTGGCCACCGGGGAGCTGTTTTTT.

The CDR3 sequence is CASSADGTGGNTIYF. CDR3 sequence (DNA): TGTGCCAGCAGCGCGGACGGGACAGGCGGAAACACCATATATTTT. This chain joins TRBV9 and TRBJ1-3; 8 bases are shared with TRBD1. This CDR3 comprises 15 residues. Germline CDR1 is SGDLS and CDR2 is YYNGEE. V lost 3 bases to trimming and J lost 4 bases; unmatched junction nucleotides: 6.

This CDR3 is CASSQTRTGQETQYF. Here the CDR3 DNA reads TGTGCCAGCAGCCAAACCCGGACAGGACAAGAGACCCAGTACTTC. The V and J genes are TRBV3-1 (or the pseudogene TRBV3-2) and TRBJ2-5, with TRBD1 matching 7 bases. The CDR3 runs to 15 residues. CDR1 LGHDT and CDR2 YNNKEL come from the germline V gene (reference sequence). J was trimmed by 2 bases and V by 2 bases; bases with no gene match: 5.

The chain has TRBV4-3 and TRBJ2-7; TRBD1 agrees at 7 bases. The CDR3 sequence is 16 residues long. V lost 0 bases, J lost 3 bases, and 8 bases stayed unmatched. CDR1 and CDR2 from the germline V gene are LGHNA and YSLEER. As DNA, the CDR3 is TGCGCCAGCAGCCAAGATTACAGGACAGGACACTACGAGCAGTACGTC. It encodes CASSQDYRTGHYEQYV.

The chain recombines TRBV4-3 with TRBJ2-1; TRBD1 is a possible D gene (7 bases). Germline V CDR1 and CDR2: LGHNA, YSLEER. The V and J ends lost 3 bases and 10 bases respectively, with 16 bases between them. This CDR3 has 14 residues. The DNA of the CDR3 is TGCGCCAGCAGCCATCGCACAGGGGCGGGGGAGCAGTTCTTC. The encoded protein is CASSHRTGAGEQFF.

The chain recombines TRBV10-1 with TRBJ1-5; 9 positions agree with TRBD1. Germline CDR1 reads WNHNN; CDR2 reads SYGVQD (reference sequence). The CDR3 is 17 residues long. The junction had 9 bases not matched to a gene; V was cut back by 6 bases and J by 0 bases. The CDR3 nucleotides read TGCGCCAGCAGGTACCGGGACAGGGAATATAGCAATCAGCCCCAGCATTTT. It translates to CASRYRDREYSNQPQHF.

The CDR3 loop is CAWSVQTGKAAFF. The CDR3 DNA reads as TGTGCCTGGAGTGTACAAACAGGGAAGGCAGCTTTCTTT. This chain connects TRBV30 to TRBJ1-1; D is possibly TRBD1 (6 bases). The CDR3 extends over 13 amino acids. Germline V gives CDR1 GTSNPN, CDR2 SVGIG (reference sequence). V was pared by 0 bases and J by 10 bases, with 15 bases between.

The chain couples TRBV19 to TRBJ2-1, with 9 nucleotides matching TRBD2. Losses at the gene ends were 9 bases for V and 4 bases for J; bases not matched to a gene: 10. From germline, CDR1 is LNHDA and CDR2 SQIVND (reference sequence). The CDR3 totals 15 residues. The CDR3 loop reads CASTRGTSSYNEQFF. CDR3 sequence (DNA): TGTGCCAGCACCCGGGGGACTAGCAGTTACAATGAGCAGTTCTTC. Based on the CDR3 plus reference TRBV19 and TRBJ2-1, the full variable domain is DGGITQSPKYLFRKEGQNVTLSCEQNLNHDAMYWYRQDPGQGLRLIYYSQIVNDFQKGDIAEGYSVSREKKESFPLTVTSAQKNPTAFYLCASTRGTSSYNEQFFGPGTRLTVL.

The rearrangement joins TRBV4-2 to TRBJ2-3, with 13 positions matching TRBD2. This CDR3 is 16 amino acids long. Germline loops: CDR1 LGHNA, CDR2 YNFKEQ. The V gene end was trimmed by 0 bases and the J gene end by 4 bases; junction bases not matched to a gene: 1. As DNA, the CDR3 is TGTGCCAGCAGCCAAGAACTAGCGGGGGGGGCAGATACGCAGTATTTT. It encodes CASSQELAGGADTQYF.

The V and J genes are TRBV10-3 and TRBJ1-1; the D gene is possibly TRBD1 (5 bases). Germline CDR1 ENHRY, CDR2 SYGVKD. The CDR3 runs to 11 residues. Trimming took off 8 bases at V and 3 bases at J, with 7 bases between the two ends. The CDR3 region is CAIQGDTEAFF. CDR3 nucleotide sequence: TGTGCCATCCAGGGTGACACTGAAGCTTTCTTT.

The chain recombines TRBV10-1 with TRBJ2-4, with TRBD2 identical over 8 bases. The germline V gene has CDR1 WNHNN and CDR2 SYGVQD (reference sequence). V shed 3 bases and J 6 bases; nucleotides not matched to a gene: 13. This CDR3 comprises 17 residues. The DNA for the CDR3 is TGCGCCAGCAGTGAAGGCGGGAGGCCGCACCCTCTAAACATTCAGTACTTC. Its translation: CASSEGGRPHPLNIQYF.

The rearrangement joins TRBV10-3 to TRBJ1-5; D unclear. This CDR3 contains 14 residues. V lost 10 bases, J lost 3 bases, and 16 bases lay in between. Germline V gene data show CDR1 as ENHRY and CDR2 as SYGVKD. The CDR3 nucleotides are TGTGCCAGCTCCTTGGGAGGAGACAATCAGCCCCAGCATTTT. Translating it yields CASSLGGDNQPQHF.

CDR3 residues: CASSTRQDYGYTF. The CDR3 DNA reads TGTGCCAGCAGCACCAGACAGGACTATGGCTACACCTTC. The chain carries TRBV5-5 and TRBJ1-2; the D gene is possibly TRBD1 (6 bases). The CDR3 is 13 amino acids. V lost 4 bases to trimming and J lost 3 bases, with 10 bases between them. Per germline, CDR1 SGHKS and CDR2 YYEKEE (reference sequence).

The rearrangement links TRBV12-5 to TRBJ1-5; D is unclear. The CDR3 totals 15 residues. The germline V gene encodes CDR1 LGHNT and CDR2 FRNRAP. Trimming removed 5 bases from V and 1 base from J, with 12 bases in between. The chain's CDR3 is CASGAQAPSNQPQHF. CDR3 bases: TGTGCTAGTGGTGCTCAGGCGCCCAGCAATCAGCCCCAGCATTTT. The entire variable domain, with the rest obtained from reference TRBV12-5 and TRBJ1-5, is as follows: DARVTQTPRHKVTEMGQEVTMRCQPILGHNTVFWYRQTMMQGLELLAYFRNRAPLDDSGMPKDRFSAEMPDATLATLKIQPSEPRDSAVYFCASGAQAPSNQPQHFGDGTRLSIL.

The genes are TRBV3-1 (or the pseudogene TRBV3-2) and TRBJ2-3; 7 bases align to TRBD1. Per the germline V gene, CDR1 is LGHDT and CDR2 is YNNKEL (reference sequence). The trim removed 3 bases at V and 1 base at J, leaving 1 base unmatched. The CDR3 consists of 14 residues. Here the CDR3 DNA reads TGTGCCAGCAGCCAGGGGACAGGCACAGATACGCAGTATTTT. Translation: CASSQGTGTDTQYF.

CDR3 in DNA: TGTGCCATCAGAGACGTCGGCCCGGGTAACACCGGGGAGCTGTTTTTT. Translating it yields CAIRDVGPGNTGELFF. The rearrangement joins TRBV10-3 to TRBJ2-2; D not resolved. Germline assignment: CDR1 ENHRY and CDR2 SYGVKD. The V end was cut by 6 bases, the J end by 2 bases, with 16 bases between. CDR3 size: 16 residues.

The rearrangement links TRBV29-1 to TRBJ2-1; 9 positions agree with TRBD2. J lost 7 bases, V lost 7 bases, and 11 bases had no gene match. Germline loops: CDR1 SQVTM, CDR2 ANQGSEA. The CDR3 is 14 residues long. The CDR3 coding sequence is TGCAGCGAAATAGCGGGAGACGACCGTAATGAGCAGTTCTTC. It specifies CSEIAGDDRNEQFF.